This T cell receptor beta chain was sequenced for a study of CD8 T cells in ankylosing spondylitis. General study findings and limits: With a CD8+ phenotype, disease-linked clones were relatively rare in peripheral blood. In ankylosing spondylitis patients, matched synovial fluid reportedly showed significant enrichment of disease-linked clones.

In regard to this clonotype: No antigen is known for it.

TCRdb independently ran MiXCR on the 5' RACE reads; one entry per CDR3 protein. The repertoire consists of around 150,000 distinct CDR3 sequences, with about 42% occurring once and the leading ten covering around 15%. Germline loops: CDR1 LNHNV, CDR2 YYDKDF (reference sequence). Trimming took 0 bases from V and 1 from J, leaving 14 bases between them. CDR3 length: 17 amino acids. Sequencing was performed on synovial fluid, either unsorted or a sorted T cell fraction (not recorded which). V usage is TRBV15 and J usage is TRBJ2-3, with D tentatively TRBD2 (7 bases). The sequence was obtained from a male donor with ankylosing spondylitis. In DNA, the CDR3 is TGTGCCACCAGCAGAGATCGTTGGGGGGGGCGCACAGATACGCAGTATTTT. Amino acids: CATSRDRWGGRTDTQYF. The whole variable domain, filled in from reference TRBV15 and TRBJ2-3, reads DAMVIQNPRYQVTQFGKPVTLSCSQTLNHNVMYWYQQKSSQAPKLLFHYYDKDFNNEADTPDNFQSRRPNTSFCFLDIRSPGLGDTAMYLCATSRDRWGGRTDTQYFGPGTRLTVL.